These 19 T cell receptor beta chains came from one sample sequenced in a study of blood T cell repertoires in COVID-19. Profiling relied on immunoSEQ multiplex PCR, and the TCRdb table lists in-frame clones only, not all of them. The table includes approximately 210,000 clones, roughly 80% detected once. Sequencing input: peripheral blood. The receptors here all came from a man under 40 with active or convalescent COVID-19.

As for this clone: In the same sample, other DNA sequences code for this CDR3. The genes are TRBV19 and TRBJ2-7; D may be TRBD2 (5 bases). Germline CDR1 and CDR2: LNHDA and SQIVND (reference sequence). Trimming shortened V by 3 bases and J by 2 bases, and 11 bases separated the two germline ends. The CDR3 contains 14 residues. The CDR3 protein is CASSIGSGTYEQYF. CDR3 in DNA: TGTGCCAGTAGTATCGGCTCGGGGACCTACGAGCAGTACTTC.

This chain uses TRBV28 with TRBJ2-3, with 7 bases matching TRBD2. CDR3 size: 16 residues. Germline V CDR1 and CDR2: MDHEN, SYDVKM. Trimming took 1 base from V and 6 from J; bases not matched to a gene: 10. As DNA, the CDR3 is TGTGCCAGCAGTTTATATGGCGGGAGCTTATCTGATACGCAGTATTTT. Residues: CASSLYGGSLSDTQYF.

The V gene is TRBV19, the J gene TRBJ2-7; TRBD2 matches at 11 bases. The CDR3 runs 17 residues. With 0 bases clipped from V and 1 base from J, the junction kept 5 bases outside the gene matches. Looked up from germline, CDR1 is LNHDA and CDR2 is SQIVND (reference sequence). The CDR3 here is CASSIDPTSGTSYEQYF. In DNA form, the CDR3 reads TGTGCCAGTAGTATAGATCCGACTAGCGGGACTTCCTACGAGCAGTACTTC.

The genes are TRBV6-5 and TRBJ2-2; 10 positions match TRBD1. Looked up from germline, CDR1 is MNHEY and CDR2 is SVGAGI. CDR3 length: 13 amino acids. V trimming: 8 bases; J trimming: 7 bases; junction bases outside the gene matches: 4. The CDR3 DNA is TGTGCCAGCGGGACAGGGGATGGCGGGGAGCTGTTTTTT. Amino acid sequence: CASGTGDGGELFF.

This chain links TRBV7-6 with TRBJ1-6, with D hard to call. Looked up from germline, CDR1 is SGHVS and CDR2 is FNYEAQ. V was clipped by 4 bases and J by 8 bases, with 21 bases between them. The CDR3 contains 17 residues. CDR3 nucleotides: TGTGCCAGCAGCTCCCGCCGGGTCCCAGCCGGGGATTCACCCCTCCACTTT. This gives the protein CASSSRRVPAGDSPLHF.

V gene TRBV28 combines with J gene TRBJ2-5, with 8 bases lining up with TRBD1. Germline values: CDR1 MDHEN, CDR2 SYDVKM. The CDR3 consists of 14 residues. The V segment lost 3 bases and the J segment 5 bases; nucleotides outside the gene matches: 5. The CDR3 nucleotides are TGTGCCAGCAGTTTCTCCAGGGGGCTGGAGACCCAGTACTTC. As protein: CASSFSRGLETQYF.

The CDR3 DNA is TGTGCCAGCAGCATCCTAGGTGGGGGAGGTGGAGAGACCCAGTACTTC. As protein: CASSILGGGGGETQYF. The gene calls are TRBV14 and TRBJ2-5; TRBD2 is a possible D gene (6 bases). The germline gives CDR1 SGHDN, CDR2 FVKESK. The CDR3 has 16 amino acids. Trimming shortened V by 5 bases and J by 4 bases, and 20 bases separated the two germline ends.

CDR3 residues: CASSPGLAGGRTGELFF. The CDR3 DNA reads as TGCGCCAGCAGCCCGGGACTAGCGGGAGGCCGCACCGGGGAGCTGTTTTTT. The rearrangement uses TRBV5-1 and TRBJ2-2; 15 bases are a match to TRBD2. The CDR3 runs to 17 residues. V shed 4 bases and J 4 bases; nucleotides not matched to a gene: 5. Per the germline V gene, CDR1 is SGHRS and CDR2 is YFSETQ.

V is TRBV5-1 and J is TRBJ1-1; D not resolved. Trimming stripped 0 bases from V and 3 bases from J, with 9 bases between. Germline CDR1 SGHRS, CDR2 YFSETQ. The CDR3 extends over 14 amino acids. This CDR3 reads CASSLVAEYTEAFF. The CDR3 region has the DNA TGCGCCAGCAGCTTGGTAGCAGAATACACTGAAGCTTTCTTT.

The rearrangement links TRBV19 to TRBJ2-4, with 13 bases identical to TRBD2. The germline gives CDR1 LNHDA, CDR2 SQIVND (reference sequence). J gave up 6 bases and V 5 bases, and 10 bases lay outside the gene matches. CDR3 length: 17 residues. As DNA, the CDR3 is TGTGCCAGTAGTCCCCCCAGAACTAGCGGGAGGGGAAACATTCAGTACTTC. It yields the protein CASSPPRTSGRGNIQYF.

The CDR3 nucleotides read TGTGCCAGCAGCCGGGTCTATGTCGGCTACACCTTC. Protein sequence: CASSRVYVGYTF. The chain employs TRBV6-5 and TRBJ1-2, with no clear D. Trimming took off 6 bases at V and 8 bases at J, with 13 bases between the two ends. Germline CDR1 and CDR2: MNHEY and SVGAGI. This CDR3 comprises 12 residues.

This sequence joins TRBV13 and TRBJ2-7; D uncertain. Per the germline V gene, CDR1 is PRHDT and CDR2 is FYEKMQ (reference sequence). V lost 5 bases, J lost 1 base, and 12 bases lay in between. The length of the CDR3 is 14 residues. CDR3 nucleotides: TGTGCCAGCAGCCCAAACGAGGTTTCCTACGAGCAGTACTTC. It codes for CASSPNEVSYEQYF.

The gene calls are TRBV7-2 and TRBJ2-1, with D maybe TRBD2 (5 bases). CDR1 and CDR2 (germline): SGHTA, FQGNSA. The CDR3 is 15 residues long. Trimming stripped 3 bases from V and 2 bases from J, with 11 bases between. The DNA of the CDR3 is TGTGCCAGCAGCTTTGGGAGCAGTGCCTACAATGAGCAGTTCTTC. Protein: CASSFGSSAYNEQFF. Full variable domain (rest looked up from reference TRBV7-2 and TRBJ2-1): GAGVSQSPSNKVTEKGKDVELRCDPISGHTALYWYRQSLGQGLEFLIYFQGNSAPDKSGLPSDRFSAERTGGSVSTLTIQRTQQEDSAVYLCASSFGSSAYNEQFFGPGTRLTVL.

The chain recombines TRBV29-1 with TRBJ2-3, with a possible D match to TRBD2 (6 bases). CDR1 and CDR2 (germline): SQVTM, ANQGSEA. There are 12 residues in the CDR3. Trimming took 7 bases from V and 9 from J, leaving 17 bases between them. The chain's CDR3 is CSAQAGGNTQYF. CDR3 nucleotides: TGCAGCGCCCAAGCCGGCGGGAACACGCAGTATTTT.

The genes are TRBV19 and TRBJ2-3, with 7 bases fitting TRBD1. There are 14 residues in the CDR3. The germline V gene has CDR1 LNHDA and CDR2 SQIVND (reference sequence). The junction had 7 bases not matched to a gene; V was cut back by 4 bases and J by 6 bases. The CDR3 loop reads CASSRRQGRDTQYF. The CDR3 DNA is TGTGCCAGTAGTAGACGACAGGGAAGGGATACGCAGTATTTT.

This rearrangement joins TRBV30 to TRBJ1-5, with D possibly matching TRBD1 (5 bases). Per germline, CDR1 GTSNPN and CDR2 SVGIG (reference sequence). Between the trimmed V and J ends, which lost 4 bases and 6 bases, there was a span of 13 bases. The CDR3 totals 13 residues. CDR3 nucleotides: TGTGCCTGGACAGGGCAGTACGGTCAGCCCCAGCATTTT. Translation: CAWTGQYGQPQHF.

A few counts support this clone. The rearrangement joins TRBV25-1 to TRBJ1-6; TRBD1 is a possible D gene (6 bases). The CDR3 sequence is 15 residues long. Germline V gives CDR1 MGHDK, CDR2 SYGVNS. Trimming stripped 3 bases from V and 10 bases from J, with 16 bases between. CDR3 in DNA: TGTGCCAGCAGTGAGGAGGACAGAGGGACCTCACCCCTCCACTTT. This translates into CASSEEDRGTSPLHF. Supplemented by reference TRBV25-1 and TRBJ1-6, the full variable domain reads EADIYQTPRYLVIGTGKKITLECSQTMGHDKMYWYQQDPGMELHLIHYSYGVNSTEKGDLSSESTVSRIRTEHFPLTLESARPSHTSQYLCASSEEDRGTSPLHFGNGTRLTVT.

The rearrangement uses TRBV7-2 and TRBJ1-1, with TRBD1 as a possible D gene (5 bases). From germline, CDR1 is SGHTA and CDR2 FQGNSA. The CDR3 covers 12 residues. Deletions cut 1 base from V and 7 bases from J, with 7 bases between. The chain's CDR3 is CASSLGGLEAFF. The CDR3 coding sequence is TGTGCCAGCAGCTTAGGGGGCCTTGAAGCTTTCTTT. Based on the CDR3 plus reference TRBV7-2 and TRBJ1-1, the full variable domain is GAGVSQSPSNKVTEKGKDVELRCDPISGHTALYWYRQSLGQGLEFLIYFQGNSAPDKSGLPSDRFSAERTGGSVSTLTIQRTQQEDSAVYLCASSLGGLEAFFGQGTRLTVV.

The J gene is TRBJ1-2, the V gene TRBV30, with D unresolved. Germline-derived CDR1 and CDR2 are GTSNPN and SVGIG (reference sequence). V was trimmed by 0 bases and J by 7 bases, leaving 9 bases between them. This CDR3 region has 12 residues. DNA of the CDR3: TGTGCCTGGAGTGTAAATTCGGGTGGCTACACCTTC. The encoded protein is CAWSVNSGGYTF.